The rows below give T cell receptor beta chains drawn from one sample of a study of cytomegalovirus exposure and HLA in healthy donors. Sequenced by immunoSEQ multiplex PCR; TCRdb stores in-frame clones only, minus some. This sample's table reports over 75,000 clones. Sequencing was performed on PBMCs. The source is a man in his fifties in good health and CMV-seronegative. CDR3s include the opening cysteine and the closing phenylalanine or tryptophan. D genes are given only for firm matches.

cdr3_aa cdr3_nt d_call j_call v_call
CASSLRSDKETQYF TGTGCCAGCAGCCTCAGGTCGGACAAAGAGACCCAGTACTTC NA TRBJ2-5 TRBV9
CASSLLGQPQHF TGTGCCAGCAGTTTACTAGGTCAGCCCCAGCATTTT NA TRBJ1-5 TRBV27
CASSPRRRSNEQFF TGTGCCAGCAGTCCCCGCCGACGGAGCAATGAGCAGTTCTTC NA TRBJ2-1 TRBV27
CASSDRVSGNQPQHF TGTGCCAGCAGTGACAGAGTCAGCGGAAATCAGCCCCAGCATTTT NA TRBJ1-5 TRBV6-1
CASSGEQGMNTEAFF TGTGCCAGCAGCGGGGAACAGGGAATGAACACTGAAGCTTTCTTT NA TRBJ1-1 TRBV7-9
CASRGGGETQYF TGTGCCAGCAGGGGAGGGGGAGAGACCCAGTACTTC NA TRBJ2-5 TRBV2
CASWGRVYGYTF TGTGCCAGCTGGGGCAGAGTTTATGGCTACACCTTC NA TRBJ1-2 TRBV6-5
CAIETGVGSPLHF TGTGCCATCGAGACGGGGGTGGGTTCACCCCTCCACTTT NA TRBJ1-6 TRBV28
CASSFNSGGTPYTQYF TGTGCCAGCAGCTTCAACTCAGGGGGTACCCCTTATACGCAGTATTTT TRBD1 TRBJ2-3 TRBV7-2
CASSLGRNSGNTIYF TGCGCCAGCAGCTTGGGGCGGAACTCTGGAAACACCATATATTTT NA TRBJ1-3 TRBV5-1
CASSPDSYTGELFF TGCGCCAGCAGCCCGGACAGTTACACCGGGGAGCTGTTTTTT NA TRBJ2-2 TRBV5-1
CASSLAREETQYF TGTGCCAGCTCACTAGCAAGGGAGGAGACCCAGTACTTC NA TRBJ2-5 TRBV18
CASSVGRGSNTDTQYF TGTGCCAGCAGCGTAGGTCGGGGGTCAAACACAGATACGCAGTATTTT NA TRBJ2-3 TRBV9
CASPPGPETGQFLSTEAFF TGTGCCAGCCCTCCAGGGCCGGAAACAGGGCAGTTTTTATCCACTGAAGCTTTCTTT NA TRBJ1-1 TRBV7-9
CASSWAGSGGITQYF TGCGCCAGCAGCTGGGCCGGGAGCGGGGGGATTACGCAGTATTTT TRBD2 TRBJ2-3 TRBV5-1
CASSTPGQGRNTEAFF TGTGCCAGCAGTACCCCGGGACAGGGGCGCAACACTGAAGCTTTCTTT TRBD1 TRBJ1-1 TRBV28
CASSLAGMSSETQYF TGCGCCAGCAGCTTGGCCGGGATGTCTTCGGAGACCCAGTACTTC NA TRBJ2-5 TRBV5-1
CASSVRGGTETQYF TGTGCCAGCAGCGTACGGGGGGGCACAGAGACCCAGTACTTC TRBD2 TRBJ2-5 TRBV7-3
CASSLDSTGGSYNSPLHF TGTGCCAGCAGCTTGGATTCGACAGGGGGCTCCTATAATTCACCCCTCCACTTT TRBD1 TRBJ1-6 TRBV5-4
CASSSDRTRGNTIYF TGTGCCAGCAGCAGCGACCGAACCCGAGGAAACACCATATATTTT NA TRBJ1-3 TRBV9